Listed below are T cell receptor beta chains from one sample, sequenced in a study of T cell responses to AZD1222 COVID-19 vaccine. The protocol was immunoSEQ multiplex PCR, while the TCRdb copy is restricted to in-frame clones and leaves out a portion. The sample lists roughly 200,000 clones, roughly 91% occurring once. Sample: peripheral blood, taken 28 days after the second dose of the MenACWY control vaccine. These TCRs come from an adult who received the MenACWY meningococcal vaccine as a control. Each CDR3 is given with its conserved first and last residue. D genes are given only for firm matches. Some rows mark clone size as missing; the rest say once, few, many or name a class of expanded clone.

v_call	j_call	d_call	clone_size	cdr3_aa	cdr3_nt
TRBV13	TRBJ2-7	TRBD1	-	CASRKGQGGYEQYF	TGTGCCAGCAGAAAGGGACAGGGGGGCTACGAGCAGTACTTC
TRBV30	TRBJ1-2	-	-	CAWSLTGPSYGYTF	TGTGCCTGGAGTTTAACAGGACCATCGTATGGCTACACCTTC
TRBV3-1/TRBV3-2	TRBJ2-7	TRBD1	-	CASSLTGGYEQYF	TGTGCCAGCAGCCTTACAGGGGGCTACGAGCAGTACTTC
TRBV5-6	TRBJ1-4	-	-	CASSGGTRAGEKLFF	TGTGCCAGCAGCGGGGGTACGAGGGCTGGGGAAAAACTGTTTTTT
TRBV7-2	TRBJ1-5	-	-	CASSLDPSNQPQHF	TGTGCCAGCAGCCTAGACCCTAGCAATCAGCCCCAGCATTTT
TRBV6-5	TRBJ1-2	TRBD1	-	CASSWGTGMSGYTF	TGTGCCAGCAGTTGGGGGACAGGGATGTCTGGCTACACCTTC
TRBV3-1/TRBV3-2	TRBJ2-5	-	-	CASSQVSGLPERETQYF	TGTGCCAGCAGCCAAGTTAGCGGCTTACCCGAGCGGGAGACCCAGTACTTC
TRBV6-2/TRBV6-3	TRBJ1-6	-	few	CASSYLQGNSPLHF	TGTGCCAGCAGTTACCTGCAGGGGAACTCACCCCTCCACTTT
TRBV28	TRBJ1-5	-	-	CASSFLQALQHF	TGTGCCAGCAGTTTTTTACAGGCCCTGCAGCATTTT
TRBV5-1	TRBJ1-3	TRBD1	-	CASSLDRGTGNTIYF	TGCGCCAGCAGCTTGGACAGGGGCACGGGAAACACCATATATTTT
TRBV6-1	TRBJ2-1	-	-	CASSEAETWYNEQFF	TGTGCCAGCAGTGAAGCAGAGACCTGGTACAATGAGCAGTTCTTC
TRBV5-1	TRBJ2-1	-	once	CASSQGLAWNEQFF	TGCGCCAGCAGCCAGGGACTGGCATGGAATGAGCAGTTCTTC
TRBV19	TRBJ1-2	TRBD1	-	CASSIGQAWLDYTF	TGTGCCAGTAGTATCGGACAGGCCTGGCTCGACTACACCTTC
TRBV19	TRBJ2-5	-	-	CASRGGGLKTQYF	TGTGCCAGTAGGGGAGGGGGGCTCAAGACCCAGTACTTC
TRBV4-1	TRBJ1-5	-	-	CASSGQSDQPQHF	TGCGCCAGCAGTGGACAGAGTGATCAGCCCCAGCATTTT
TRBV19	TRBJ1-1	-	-	CASRLQGFAEAFF	TGTGCCAGTAGACTACAGGGATTCGCTGAAGCTTTCTTT
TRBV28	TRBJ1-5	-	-	CASTAGSNQPQHF	TGTGCCAGCACCGCGGGGAGCAATCAGCCCCAGCATTTT
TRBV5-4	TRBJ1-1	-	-	CASSLEEGEAFF	TGTGCCAGCAGCTTGGAGGAGGGTGAAGCTTTCTTT
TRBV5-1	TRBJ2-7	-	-	CASSRDSTYEQYF	TGCGCCAGCAGCAGGGACTCAACCTACGAGCAGTACTTC
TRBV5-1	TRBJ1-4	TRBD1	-	CASSLVQGANEKLFF	TGCGCCAGCAGCTTGGTACAGGGGGCGAATGAAAAACTGTTTTTT
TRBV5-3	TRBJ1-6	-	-	CARSLWDCSYNSPLHF	TGTGCCAGAAGCTTGTGGGATTGCTCCTATAATTCACCCCTCCACTTT
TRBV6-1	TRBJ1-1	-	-	CASSEESVTEAFF	TGTGCCAGCAGTGAAGAAAGTGTCACTGAAGCTTTCTTT
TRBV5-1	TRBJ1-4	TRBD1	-	CASSANRGGGEKLFF	TGCGCCAGCAGCGCGAACAGGGGAGGGGGTGAAAAACTGTTTTTT
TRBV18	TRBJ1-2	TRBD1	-	CASSPNPDRGGYTF	TGTGCCAGCTCACCAAATCCCGACAGGGGCGGCTACACCTTC
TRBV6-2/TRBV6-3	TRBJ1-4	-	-	CASSPGTGARSNEKLFF	TGTGCCAGCAGCCCCGGTACGGGGGCGCGTTCTAATGAAAAACTGTTTTTT
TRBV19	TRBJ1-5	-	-	CASSILNQPQHF	TGTGCCAGTAGTATACTCAATCAGCCCCAGCATTTT
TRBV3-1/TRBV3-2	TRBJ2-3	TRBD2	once	CASSQTGLAGGGVSTDTQYF	TGTGCCAGCAGCCAGACAGGACTAGCGGGGGGCGGGGTTAGCACAGATACGCAGTATTTT
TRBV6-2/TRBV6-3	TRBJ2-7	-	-	CASSFLDSYEQYF	TGTGCCAGCAGTTTTTTAGACTCCTACGAGCAGTACTTC
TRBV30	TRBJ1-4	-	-	CAWAGDATNEKLFF	TGTGCCTGGGCCGGGGATGCAACTAATGAAAAACTGTTTTTT
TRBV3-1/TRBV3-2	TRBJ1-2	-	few	CASSQDRGFLRDGYTF	TGTGCCAGCAGCCAAGATCGGGGCTTCCTCCGGGATGGCTACACCTTC
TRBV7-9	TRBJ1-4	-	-	CASSFSADNEKLFF	TGTGCCAGCAGCTTCTCAGCAGACAATGAAAAACTGTTTTTT
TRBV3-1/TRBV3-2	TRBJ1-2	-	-	CASSQDPERFEPYGYTF	TGTGCCAGCAGCCAAGATCCCGAAAGATTTGAGCCCTATGGCTACACCTTC
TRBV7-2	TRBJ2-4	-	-	CASSLRPVLGLNIQYF	TGTGCCAGCAGCTTGCGGCCAGTCTTAGGCCTAAACATTCAGTACTTC
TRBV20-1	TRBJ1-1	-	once	CSANRGFGAFF	TGCAGTGCTAACAGAGGGTTTGGAGCTTTCTTT
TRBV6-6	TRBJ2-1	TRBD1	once	CATTGTGGNEQFF	TGTGCCACCACCGGGACAGGGGGCAATGAGCAGTTCTTC